Presented here are 18 T cell receptor beta chains from one specimen sequenced in a study of blood T cells in healthy people across ages. Then a second PCR, running roughly 6 to 11 cycles, was carried out with a sample-barcoded 5' primer and a J-beta primer mix. One entry per CDR3 protein results from TCRdb running MiXCR on the 5' RACE reads. Of some 1,500,000 distinct CDR3 sequences in the sample, around 40% were seen once. Sequenced material: blood. These receptors originate from a woman aged 18-29 years in good health.

The rearrangement uses TRBV7-2 and TRBJ2-7; D is uncertain. This CDR3 has 14 amino acids. V lost 1 base to trimming and J lost 5 bases, with 12 bases between them. CDR1 and CDR2 from the germline V gene are SGHTA and FQGNSA. As DNA, the CDR3 is TGTGCCAGCAGCTTAGGCGGCAACCCCGACGAGCAGTACTTC. Its protein product is CASSLGGNPDEQYF.

The V gene is TRBV21-1, the J gene TRBJ1-1. TRBV21-1 is labeled a pseudogene. This CDR3 has 13 amino acids. The CDR3 loop reads CATRGNMNTEAFF. The DNA for the CDR3 is TGTGCCACCAGGGGGAACATGAACACTGAAGCTTTCTTT.

This clonotype was counted only a few times. This chain uses TRBV7-9 with TRBJ2-1, with 9 nucleotides matching TRBD1. CDR3 size: 14 residues. V lost 3 bases, J lost 10 bases, and 7 bases stayed unmatched. Germline CDR1 reads SEHNR; CDR2 reads FQNEAQ (reference sequence). The CDR3 DNA reads as TGTGCCAGCAGCTTCGGACAGGGGATCGACGAGCAGTTCTTC. Protein product: CASSFGQGIDEQFF.

Worth noting for this clonotype: The junction does not match germline at one end; this may be a read error. The chain uses TRBV3-1 and TRBJ1-5, with D hard to call. From germline, CDR1 is LGHDT and CDR2 YNNKEL (reference sequence). The CDR3 is 13 residues long. The CDR3 bases are TGTGCCAGCAGCCAAGCTCACAATCGGCCCCAGCATTTT. Translated: CASSQAHNRPQHF.

The chain recombines TRBV5-1 with TRBJ1-2; D is perhaps TRBD1 (6 bases). The CDR3 loop spans 18 amino acids. V gave up 4 bases and J gave up 6 bases, with 28 bases separating them. CDR1 and CDR2 from the germline V gene are SGHRS and YFSETQ. DNA of the CDR3: TGCGCCAGCAGCCCGAGCGGTATCAGGGGACTCTCTTGGGATGGCTACACCTTC. Residues: CASSPSGIRGLSWDGYTF. Full variable domain (outside the CDR3, taken from reference TRBV5-1 and TRBJ1-2): KAGVTQTPRYLIKTRGQQVTLSCSPISGHRSVSWYQQTPGQGLQFLFEYFSETQRNKGNFPGRFSGRQFSNSRSEMNVSTLELGDSALYLCASSPSGIRGLSWDGYTFGSGTRLTVV.

Remarks on this clonotype: The CDR3 end shows no conserved phenylalanine or tryptophan, and so a read error is likely. The limits of the CDR3 on the DNA are not certain, so only TCRdb's listed CDR3 is given. The chain couples TRBV7-9 to TRBJ2-1; no check of the table's D call, TRBD2, against the DNA was made. Germline V lookup: CDR1 SEHNR, CDR2 FQNEAQ (reference sequence). Termini included, the CDR3 measures 14 amino acids. The CDR3 reads CASSSAGGLNEQFI.

This clonotype was counted between two and nine times. The CDR3 bases are TGTGCCAGCAGTTACCTATTAAGTGAAACCCAGTACTTC. Translation gives CASSYLLSETQYF. The chain is built from TRBV6-5 and TRBJ2-7; no reliable D call. Germline V gives CDR1 MNHEY, CDR2 SVGAGI. Trimming removed 2 bases from V and 10 bases from J, with 15 bases in between. The CDR3 has 13 amino acids.

V is TRBV7-9 and J is TRBJ1-2, with TRBD1 matching over 7 bases. Germline V CDR1 and CDR2: SEHNR, FQNEAQ (reference sequence). J was trimmed by 4 bases and V by 5 bases; bases with no gene match: 7. The CDR3 consists of 14 residues. The CDR3 is CASSLGQDSYGYTF. In DNA form, the CDR3 reads TGTGCCAGCAGCCTAGGACAGGATTCCTATGGCTACACCTTC. Using reference TRBV7-9 and TRBJ1-2 for the parts outside the CDR3, the full variable domain is DTGVSQNPRHKITKRGQNVTFRCDPISEHNRLYWYRQTLGQGPEFLTYFQNEAQLEKSRLLSDRFSAERPKGSFSTLEIQRTEQGDSAMYLCASSLGQDSYGYTFGSGTRLTVV.

This clonotype has a single count. The junction departs from germline at one end; a sequencing error may be responsible. This sequence joins TRBV15 and TRBJ2-3; the D is unclear. The CDR3 is made up of 13 amino acids. Germline V CDR1 and CDR2: LNHNV, YYDKDF (reference sequence). CDR3 in amino acids: CAISRDRFDTQYF. The CDR3 DNA reads TGTGCCATCAGCAGAGATCGGTTCGATACGCAGTATTTT. Full variable domain (outside the CDR3, taken from reference TRBV15 and TRBJ2-3): DAMVIQNPRYQVTQFGKPVTLSCSQTLNHNVMYWYQQKSSQAPKLLFHYYDKDFNNEADTPDNFQSRRPNTSFCFLDIRSPGLGDTAMYLCAISRDRFDTQYFGPGTRLTVL.

J is TRBJ2-3 and V is TRBV6-6; TRBD1 or TRBD2 may be the D gene (5 bases each). From germline, CDR1 is MNHNY and CDR2 SVGAGI (reference sequence). Trimming removed 4 bases from V and 2 bases from J, with 10 bases in between. The CDR3 totals 14 residues. CDR3 protein: CASSWGSDTDTQYF. CDR3 in DNA: TGTGCCAGCAGTTGGGGGAGTGACACAGATACGCAGTATTTT.

This chain connects TRBV28 to TRBJ2-7; 7 nucleotides line up with TRBD2. CDR3 length: 14 residues. The ends lost 6 bases at V and 0 bases at J; junction bases unmatched: 5. Germline V gives CDR1 MDHEN, CDR2 SYDVKM. CDR3 bases: TGTGCCAGCAGCGGCGGGAGCTCCTCCTACGAGCAGTACTTC. Translation: CASSGGSSSYEQYF.

This clonotype was detected only a few times. The chain carries TRBV6-1 and TRBJ2-7; tentatively, D is TRBD1 or TRBD2 (5 bases each). The CDR3 has 15 residues. The germline CDR1 and CDR2 sequences are MNHNS and SASEGT. Trimming stripped 10 bases from V and 0 bases from J, with 19 bases between. CDR3 nucleotide sequence: TGTGCCATTACTCGAAGGGACCTCGACTCCTACGAGCAGTACTTC. Translated, it gives CAITRRDLDSYEQYF.

J is TRBJ1-4 and V is TRBV6-2 or TRBV6-3; 7 positions agree with TRBD1. J lost 6 bases, V lost 4 bases, and 5 bases had no gene match. This CDR3 contains 14 residues. Germline CDR1 MNHEY, CDR2 SVGEGT. The CDR3 region is CASSSIGTDEKLFF. The CDR3 DNA reads TGTGCCAGCAGTTCCATCGGGACAGATGAAAAACTGTTTTTT.

This chain joins TRBV7-9 and TRBJ1-1, with D possibly matching TRBD1 (6 bases). The CDR3 length is 15 residues. From germline, CDR1 is SEHNR and CDR2 FQNEAQ (reference sequence). V lost 0 bases, J lost 11 bases, and 19 bases lay in between. The CDR3 loop reads CASSLAMVGGGEAFF. Here the CDR3 DNA reads TGTGCCAGCAGCTTAGCGATGGTTGGAGGGGGTGAGGCTTTCTTT.

This clonotype appeared many times. V and J are TRBV4-3 and TRBJ2-7; D ambiguous. CDR3 length equals 13 residues. The ends were cut back, 1 base at V and 1 base at J, with 5 bases in the middle. Germline loops: CDR1 LGHNA, CDR2 YSLEER. The CDR3 reads CASSQVLSYEQYF. The CDR3 coding sequence is TGCGCCAGCAGCCAAGTCCTTTCCTACGAGCAGTACTTC.

The V call is TRBV5-1, the J call TRBJ2-1, with 8 bases aligning to TRBD2. Germline V CDR1 and CDR2: SGHRS, YFSETQ. V shed 4 bases, J shed 5 bases, and the junction held 8 bases outside the gene matches. The CDR3 consists of 15 residues. In nucleotides, the CDR3 is TGCGCCAGCAGCCCAGTCCCGGGGGGGGACAATGAGCAGTTCTTC. It specifies CASSPVPGGDNEQFF.

This sequence joins TRBV4-3 and TRBJ1-2; no definite D call. The CDR3 is 14 residues long. Germline-derived CDR1 and CDR2 are LGHNA and YSLEER. V was shortened by 0 bases and J by 6 bases, with 11 bases between the two germline ends. CDR3 amino acids: CASSQEVGGDGYTF. The CDR3 DNA sequence: TGCGCCAGCAGCCAAGAGGTAGGAGGTGATGGCTACACCTTC.

This rearrangement joins TRBV7-9 to TRBJ1-3; D gene uncertain. The CDR3 length is 15 residues. In germline, CDR1 is SEHNR, CDR2 FQNEAQ (reference sequence). The V and J ends lost 0 bases and 3 bases respectively, with 9 bases between them. The CDR3 spells CASSLAEGIGNTIYF. The CDR3 nucleotides read TGTGCCAGCAGCTTAGCGGAGGGAATTGGAAACACCATATATTTT. Based on the CDR3 plus reference TRBV7-9 and TRBJ1-3, the full variable domain is DTGVSQNPRHKITKRGQNVTFRCDPISEHNRLYWYRQTLGQGPEFLTYFQNEAQLEKSRLLSDRFSAERPKGSFSTLEIQRTEQGDSAMYLCASSLAEGIGNTIYFGEGSWLTVV.